The next 17 T cell receptor beta chains were all read from a single sample in a study of shared clonotypes between healthy human individuals. Using immunoSEQ multiplex PCR, the repertoire was profiled, and TCRdb retains in-frame clones only, with some absent. The profile covers about 1 million clones, with roughly 74% appearing a single time and 0.52% taken by the ten largest. The specimen was memory CD4+ T cells from PBMCs. Noted subset: CD45RA-negative fraction. The receptors originated from a man aged 18-30 years in good health. Some clones in this sample may be carry-over from other donors' samples.

Only a few counts were recorded for this clone. This rearrangement joins TRBV7-9 to TRBJ2-7, with 8 bases aligning to TRBD1. This CDR3 comprises 13 residues. The germline CDR1 and CDR2 sequences are SEHNR and FQNEAQ (reference sequence). In DNA, the CDR3 is TGTGCGACCATTCCACAGGGGGGCTACGAGCAGTACTTC. Protein sequence: CATIPQGGYEQYF.

The chain combines TRBV9 with TRBJ1-1; TRBD1 aligns across 9 bases. The CDR3 runs 17 residues. Germline V lookup: CDR1 SGDLS, CDR2 YYNGEE. With 3 bases clipped from V and 0 bases from J, the junction kept 9 bases outside the gene matches. Written as DNA, the CDR3 is TGTGCCAGCAGCGCCCCAACAGGGGGCTTCATGAACACTGAAGCTTTCTTT. Its translation is CASSAPTGGFMNTEAFF.

The chain couples TRBV6-1 to TRBJ1-1; D is unclear. The V gene's germline CDR1 is MNHNS and CDR2 SASEGT. This CDR3 contains 13 residues. V was cut by 0 bases and J by 3 bases, with 5 bases left in between. For the CDR3, the DNA is TGTGCCAGCAGTGAAGCGTGGTACACTGAAGCTTTCTTT. Translation gives CASSEAWYTEAFF.

The chain is built from TRBV14 and TRBJ1-2, with D perhaps TRBD1 (5 bases). The length of the CDR3 is 16 residues. V lost 2 bases and J 0 bases, leaving 13 bases between the germline ends. Germline CDR1 is SGHDN and CDR2 is FVKESK. CDR3 in amino acids: CASSQRLGAANYGYTF. The CDR3 coding sequence is TGTGCCAGCAGCCAACGTTTAGGGGCAGCTAACTATGGCTACACCTTC.

Points on this clone: The sample holds other DNA sequences that translate to the same CDR3. The chain carries TRBV2 and TRBJ2-3; D remains ambiguous. The V gene's germline CDR1 is SNHLY and CDR2 FYNNEI. Trimming took 5 bases from V and 2 from J, leaving 5 bases between them. This CDR3 has 12 amino acids. The CDR3: CASSLYTDTQYF. The DNA of the CDR3 is TGTGCCAGCAGTCTATACACAGATACGCAGTATTTT.

The chain couples TRBV5-1 to TRBJ2-1; 9 nucleotides align to TRBD1. CDR3 length equals 14 residues. With 0 bases clipped from V and 6 bases from J, the junction kept 1 base outside the gene matches. CDR1 is SGHRS, CDR2 YFSETQ, per germline. The DNA of the CDR3 is TGCGCCAGCAGCTTGGCGACAGGGGGCAATGAGCAGTTCTTC. Translated: CASSLATGGNEQFF.

The chain combines TRBV7-3 with TRBJ2-3; D is unclear. This CDR3 has 15 residues. V lost 3 bases and J 0 bases, leaving 10 bases between the germline ends. Germline lookup yields CDR1 SGHTA and CDR2 FQGTGA. In nucleotides, the CDR3 is TGTGCCAGCAGCTTTAAAGCGCCGAGCACAGATACGCAGTATTTT. Amino acid sequence: CASSFKAPSTDTQYF.

V is TRBV11-2 and J is TRBJ2-1, with 10 bases identical to TRBD2. Germline assignment: CDR1 SGHAT and CDR2 FQNNGV. The CDR3 runs 16 residues. Unmatched junction bases numbered 10, after V lost 4 bases and J lost 7 bases. CDR3 protein: CASSSSLAGVGNEQFF. The CDR3 DNA reads TGTGCCAGCAGCTCCTCGCTAGCGGGAGTGGGTAATGAGCAGTTCTTC.

The chain is built from TRBV19 and TRBJ2-1, with D perhaps matching TRBD2 (5 bases). The CDR3 is 15 amino acids. Trimming pared 7 bases from V and 3 bases from J, leaving 16 bases between. Germline CDR1 and CDR2: LNHDA and SQIVND (reference sequence). The CDR3 DNA reads TGTGCCAGTACCCCCCAGGAGGCGGGCTACAATGAGCAGTTCTTC. Translated: CASTPQEAGYNEQFF.

This chain's CDR3 is CAHQGGAGDQPQHF. The CDR3 bases are TGTGCCCACCAGGGGGGGGCTGGGGATCAGCCCCAGCATTTT. The chain combines TRBV6-1 with TRBJ1-5, with 7 bases that match TRBD1. Trimming cost V 11 bases and J 5 bases; bases outside gene matches: 12. The germline V gene has CDR1 MNHNS and CDR2 SASEGT. The CDR3 has 14 residues.

The chain carries TRBV5-1 and TRBJ2-3; 11 positions match TRBD2. The trim removed 2 bases at V and 2 bases at J, leaving 4 bases unmatched. The CDR3 runs 16 residues. Germline V lookup: CDR1 SGHRS, CDR2 YFSETQ. The DNA for the CDR3 is TGCGCCAGCAGCTTACCGGGACTAGCGGACACAGATACGCAGTATTTT. Its translation: CASSLPGLADTDTQYF.

The rearrangement joins TRBV5-1 to TRBJ2-4; 9 positions agree with TRBD1. The CDR3 sequence is 16 residues long. Germline assignment: CDR1 SGHRS and CDR2 YFSETQ. The V segment lost 4 bases and the J segment 8 bases; nucleotides outside the gene matches: 13. The CDR3 nucleotides are TGCGCCAGCAGCGACCAAGGGGGACAGGGATTCGACATTCAGTACTTC. Amino acid sequence: CASSDQGGQGFDIQYF.

CDR3: CASSLVGAVNEQFF. CDR3 nucleotide sequence: TGTGCCAGCAGCTTAGTGGGTGCGGTCAATGAGCAGTTCTTC. The chain has TRBV7-8 and TRBJ2-1, with D unresolved. The CDR3 covers 14 residues. V was shortened by 1 base and J by 6 bases, with 10 bases between the two germline ends. Looked up from germline, CDR1 is SGHVS and CDR2 is FQNEAQ.

The chain couples TRBV5-4 to TRBJ2-2; TRBD2 matches 7 bases. With V trimmed by 4 bases and J by 6 bases, 6 bases remained unmatched. The CDR3 spans 14 residues. The germline V gene encodes CDR1 SGHNT and CDR2 YYREEE (reference sequence). CDR3 protein: CASSPGGKAGELFF. The CDR3, as DNA: TGTGCCAGCAGCCCCGGGGGGAAAGCCGGGGAGCTGTTTTTT.

V and J are TRBV4-2 and TRBJ1-2; no firm D call. V lost 0 bases and J lost 7, with 21 bases in between. This CDR3 comprises 17 residues. CDR1 is LGHNA and CDR2 is YNFKEQ in the germline V gene. For the CDR3, the DNA is TGTGCCAGCAGCCAAGATCTTAGAGGCTTCATTCTCTCTGGCTACACCTTC. Protein product: CASSQDLRGFILSGYTF.

The chain links TRBV4-3 to TRBJ2-7; 7 positions match TRBD2. The CDR3 has 14 amino acids. V trimming: 3 bases; J trimming: 1 base; junction bases outside the gene matches: 3. Germline V lookup: CDR1 LGHNA, CDR2 YSLEER. CDR3 sequence (DNA): TGCGCCAGCAGCCATCGGACTAGTTCCTACGAGCAGTACTTC. Translation: CASSHRTSSYEQYF.

This clone was seen more than once but under ten times. This chain connects TRBV7-9 to TRBJ1-1, with 7 bases identical to TRBD1. The trim removed 5 bases at V and 6 bases at J, leaving 6 bases unmatched. The CDR3 consists of 13 residues. Germline CDR1 is SEHNR and CDR2 is FQNEAQ (reference sequence). The CDR3 nucleotides are TGTGCCAGCAGCATACAGGGGATACCTGAAGCTTTCTTT. Its translation is CASSIQGIPEAFF.